The rows below give T cell receptor beta chains drawn from one sample of a study of shared clonotypes between healthy human individuals. The protocol was immunoSEQ multiplex PCR, while the TCRdb copy is restricted to in-frame clones and leaves out a portion. The repertoire consists of around 2.1 million clones, with about 92% occurring once and the leading ten covering roughly 1.7%. What was sequenced was naive CD8+ T cells from PBMCs. The origin of the receptors is a man aged 18 to 30 in good health. Some clones in this sample may be carry-over from other donors' samples. Both conserved end residues are trimmed from each CDR3.

length | J | V | CDR3
11 | TRBJ1-5 | TRBV6-5 | ASRTASNQPQH
12 | TRBJ1-1 | TRBV7-2 | ASSLGFSNTEAF
11 | TRBJ1-2 | TRBV30 | AWSDQGNGGYT
14 | TRBJ2-7 | TRBV5-4 | ASSPYRLAANYEQY
13 | TRBJ2-1 | TRBV7-6 | ASSLSGRAINEQF
13 | TRBJ1-2 | TRBV4-1 | ASSQVGQANYGYT
13 | TRBJ1-4 | TRBV19 | ASSEGQVRNEKLF
11 | TRBJ1-2 | TRBV7-3 | ASSQGTDYGYT
11 | TRBJ1-2 | TRBV21-1 | ASSNRKGIGYT
8 | TRBJ1-2 | TRBV20-1 | SARGGGYT
11 | TRBJ2-1 | TRBV13 | ASSMGLADEQF
10 | TRBJ2-1 | TRBV11-1 | ASSLDRAEQF
11 | TRBJ2-7 | TRBV7-2 | ASSLDRSYEQY
11 | TRBJ1-4 | TRBV28 | ASTGHENEKLF
13 | TRBJ2-7 | TRBV11-2 | ASSLYGGVFYEQY
13 | TRBJ2-7 | TRBV7-2 | ASSRDRGNSYEQY
12 | TRBJ1-2 | TRBV28 | ASTAIQLTDGYT
13 | TRBJ2-1 | TRBV27 | ASSQVGTGRDEQF
11 | TRBJ2-1 | TRBV19 | ASSIDSLAQQF
12 | TRBJ2-5 | TRBV28 | ASSSVSGSETQY
14 | TRBJ1-3 | TRBV7-9 | ASGDPLGDFGNTIY
12 | TRBJ1-1 | TRBV6-5 | ASSYSKTGTEAF
13 | TRBJ2-5 | TRBV4-2 | ASSQLGGYQETQY
9 | TRBJ2-1 | TRBV29-1 | SVDSLQLQF
12 | TRBJ2-5 | TRBV7-6 | ASSSRLAWETQY
9 | TRBJ1-1 | TRBV2 | ASRWDPGAF
12 | TRBJ2-4 | TRBV5-8 | ASSSWDSKNIQY
13 | TRBJ1-1 | TRBV6-5 | ASSHSGGQGTEAF
13 | TRBJ2-7 | TRBV6-6 | ASSLWAGGPYEQY
12 | TRBJ2-5 | TRBV28 | ATRLGRIQETQY
13 | TRBJ1-2 | TRBV27 | ASSLSRGQGNGYT
14 | TRBJ2-7 | TRBV11-2 | ASRYGAGGGSYEQY
11 | TRBJ1-1 | TRBV30 | AWSVPGRRETF
13 | TRBJ2-2 | TRBV6-1 | ASTAPGYYTGELF
13 | TRBJ2-3 | TRBV7-9 | ASSSLGPSTDTQY
14 | TRBJ2-3 | TRBV13 | ASSSTTSESTDTQY